Ten or more counts support the clone carrying this T cell receptor beta chain. Its antigen remains unidentified. These data come from a study of T cells in Graves' hyperthyroidism and ophthalmopathy. The study, taken as a whole, reports: Ophthalmopathy and stable hyperthyroidism were separated by a 13 V-J model. Most thyroid clonotypes expanded above 0.001 appeared in blood too.

The CDR3 consists of 18 residues. J lost 4 bases, V lost 0 bases, and 6 bases had no gene match. Germline V CDR1 and CDR2: LGHDT, YNNKEL (reference sequence). Exclusions: uncontrolled infection, other autoimmune disease, pregnancy, lactation. Thyroid ultrasound, orbital computed tomography, clinical symptoms, and serum thyroxine and TRAb underpinned diagnoses. RNA transcripts yielded amplified TCR beta CDR3 regions. TCR CDR3 regions were first amplified by RT-PCR with HTBI primers. TCRdb itself ran the multiplex PCR reads through MiXCR, one entry per CDR3 protein. The sample lists roughly 640,000 distinct CDR3 sequences, around 16% occurring once.

The rearrangement links TRBV3-1 to TRBJ2-2; TRBD2 matches at 12 bases. The TCR comes from a woman aged 35 to 49 with Graves' ophthalmopathy. Sequenced material: blood. The CDR3 protein is CASSQERLAGVGTGELFF. CDR3 in DNA: TGTGCCAGCAGCCAAGAGAGACTAGCGGGAGTTGGCACCGGGGAGCTGTTTTTT.